The 3 T cell receptor beta chains below were found in one sample sequenced in a study of vaccination and CD4 T cells after COVID-19. Treatment described: approximately nine-day PBMC culture with coronavirus spike peptide pools or control peptides (ViraFEST assay). No antigen has been assigned to these receptors. The Oncomine TCR Beta short-read assay was applied to DNA of cultured CD4+ T cells. Using its own MiXCR run on the PCR reads, TCRdb lists one record per CDR3 protein. The table has under 7,500 distinct CDR3 sequences, roughly 70% seen once. Sample: CD4+ T cells from blood, cultured in vitro. The receptors originated from a human donor who had recovered from COVID-19.

In its sample, this clonotype ranks as medium-sized. V usage is TRBV20-1 and J usage is TRBJ1-6; the D is unclear. Trimming stripped 6 bases from V and 5 bases from J, with 20 bases between. The CDR3 runs to 16 residues. Germline-derived CDR1 and CDR2 are DFQATT and SNEGSKA (reference sequence). CDR3 bases: TGCAGTGCGATATTCACTGCCCGCGCCGATAATTCACCCCTCCACTTT. It is translated as CSAIFTARADNSPLHF.

V is TRBV7-8 and J is TRBJ1-5; D might be TRBD1 (5 bases). This CDR3 comprises 15 residues. Trimming removed 1 base at V and 5 bases at J, with 12 bases between. Germline V lookup: CDR1 SGHVS, CDR2 FQNEAQ. Here the CDR3 reads CASSLGQGQHQPQHF. The CDR3 DNA sequence: TGTGCCAGCAGCTTAGGGCAGGGCCAGCATCAGCCCCAGCATTTT.

This rearrangement joins TRBV20-1 to TRBJ1-6; D gene unclear. Germline V gives CDR1 DFQATT, CDR2 SNEGSKA (reference sequence). This CDR3 region has 12 residues. Between the trimmed V and J ends, which lost 6 bases and 9 bases, there was a span of 12 bases. CDR3 nucleotides: TGCAGTGCCGAATCCCGGGGTTCACCCCTCCACTTT. Translating gives CSAESRGSPLHF.